This TCR beta chain stems from a study of T cells in Graves' hyperthyroidism and ophthalmopathy (dated by TCRdb to the late 2010s). Concerning the study at large: Peripheral blood was collected at initial diagnosis, before any treatment. A discovery cohort of about a hundred patients, 43 with Graves' ophthalmopathy and about 58 with stable Graves' hyperthyroidism, was used to find distinguishing TCR V-J signatures. Prospective prediction of ophthalmopathy was tested in an independent validation cohort consisting of roughly 19 hyperthyroidism patients and more than 15 patients who later progressed to ophthalmopathy. The 100 discovery patients were randomly split 7:3 into training and test sets. In addition, the study compared T-cell repertoires in thyroid tissue and in blood from about 6 Graves' hyperthyroidism patients. Once sampling was done, hyperthyroidism patients were given methimazole at a starting dose of 30 mg daily, whereas ophthalmopathy patients were given high-dose intravenous methylprednisolone. TCR Vbeta CDR3 sequencing of 135 peripheral blood samples (43 ophthalmopathy, some 75 hyperthyroidism and roughly 17 progressor patients) is reported in the paper.

What the study reported, not specific to this receptor: Most expanded thyroid clonotypes (frequency above 0.001) were also detected in blood, a finding suggesting that blood repertoires may reflect thyroid immune responses. Ophthalmopathy was separated from stable hyperthyroidism by a 13 V-J signature model, with 85% to 90% sensitivity and just over 81% specificity obtained in cross-validation and 80%/75% obtained in testing. No statistical method was used to set the sample size in advance, and investigators knew the group allocation. In validation, progression to ophthalmopathy was predicted by the model with roughly 69% sensitivity and under 85% specificity, a median of approximately 6.5 months before onset.

This clonotype has a handful of counts. No cognate antigen has been identified for it. No much larger clone is present one base from it, and per-base qualities are unavailable. TCR beta CDR3 regions were amplified from RNA transcripts. A first-round RT-PCR of the TCR CDR3 used the HTBI primer set with the Qiagen OneStep RT-PCR kit. Libraries were constructed in a second round of multiplex PCR, after which size selection and purification were carried out. Libraries were sequenced paired-end with 100 bp reads on an Illumina HiSeq2000. The original pipeline was this. SOAPnuke was used to process the raw data, with reads discarded if the reads contained adapters or uncalled bases, had a mean Phred below 15, or lacked an exact constant-primer or identifier match. High-quality paired reads were merged using COPE v1.2.5, and each unique nucleotide sequence was defined as a clonotype. Clonotypes were aligned to IMGT TRBV, TRBD and TRBJ reference segments using MiTCR v1.1. Only V-J combinations with frequency above 0.0001, covering approximately 99% of repertoires, were analysed. The TCS score was defined as the ratio of F50 (clonal expansion) to E x V (chaos), calculated using BLOSUM62-based TCRdist between CDR3 peptides within each V-J. Welch's t-statistics and random forest reduced around 510 V-J features to 10 to 15, which were used in a naive Bayes classifier (R e1071). TCRdb cleaned the public reads at Q25 with fastp, built clones with MiXCR and kept in-frame beta chains. Under each unique CDR3 protein, matching rows form one entry showing the most common genes and DNA. TCRdb, not the original authors, processed these V and J calls. The sample table lists about 410,000 distinct CDR3 sequences, about 15% of them with a count of one. Of the sample, about 13% is held by the ten largest clones.

Moderately to severely active disease, a Clinical Activity Score of at least 3, a NOSPECS grade of at least 4, and a duration under 3 months were present in ophthalmopathy patients. Any patient with an uncontrolled infection, another autoimmune disease, pregnancy or lactation was excluded. Diagnoses were established on the basis of clinical symptoms, serum thyroxine and TRAb, thyroid ultrasound, and orbital computed tomography. PBMCs were separated from around 9.1 ml of fresh peripheral blood using Ficoll-Paque density gradient centrifugation. Trizol reagent was used to extract total RNA, and RNA quality was then checked on an Agilent 2100 Bioanalyzer. Compared with germline, V lacks 2 bases and J lacks 5 bases; bases without a gene match: 2. From the germline V gene, CDR1 is MNHEY and CDR2 is SVGAGI. Its CDR3 holds 14 amino acids, cysteine through phenylalanine. Left in the record is the CDR3 DNA by itself, 42 bases read in frame from the first base.

The V and J genes are TRBV6-5 and TRBJ1-1, with 10 junctional bases fitting TRBD1. The clonotype was recovered from a man aged 18-30 years with Graves' ophthalmopathy. What was sequenced was blood. Here is the DNA: TGTGCCAGCAGTTACGACAGGGGGCATACTGAAGCTTTCTTT. It encodes CASSYDRGHTEAFF.